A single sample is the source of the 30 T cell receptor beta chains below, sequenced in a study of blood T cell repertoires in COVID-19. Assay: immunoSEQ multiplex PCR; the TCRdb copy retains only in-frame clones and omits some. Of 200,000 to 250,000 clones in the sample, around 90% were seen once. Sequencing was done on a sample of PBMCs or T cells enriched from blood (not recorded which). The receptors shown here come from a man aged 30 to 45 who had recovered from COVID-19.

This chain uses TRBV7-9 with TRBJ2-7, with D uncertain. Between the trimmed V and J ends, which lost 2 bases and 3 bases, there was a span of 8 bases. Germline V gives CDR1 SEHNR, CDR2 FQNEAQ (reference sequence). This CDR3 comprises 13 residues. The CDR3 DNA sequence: TGTGCCAGCAGCTTACGAGAGAACTACGAGCAGTACTTC. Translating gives CASSLRENYEQYF.

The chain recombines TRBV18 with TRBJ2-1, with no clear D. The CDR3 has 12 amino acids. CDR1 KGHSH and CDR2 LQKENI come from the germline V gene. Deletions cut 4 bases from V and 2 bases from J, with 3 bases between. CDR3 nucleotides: TGTGCCAGCTCACTAACCTACAATGAGCAGTTCTTC. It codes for CASSLTYNEQFF.

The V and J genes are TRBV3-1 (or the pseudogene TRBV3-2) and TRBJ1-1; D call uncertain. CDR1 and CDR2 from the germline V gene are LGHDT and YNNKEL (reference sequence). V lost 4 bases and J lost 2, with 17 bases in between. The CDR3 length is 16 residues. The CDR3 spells CASSLLRGMVNTEAFF. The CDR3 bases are TGTGCCAGCAGCCTACTAAGAGGGATGGTTAACACTGAAGCTTTCTTT.

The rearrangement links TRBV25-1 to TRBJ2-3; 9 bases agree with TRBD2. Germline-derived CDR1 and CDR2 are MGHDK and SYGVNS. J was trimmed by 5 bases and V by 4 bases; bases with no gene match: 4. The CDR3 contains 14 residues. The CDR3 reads CASSASGVIDTQYF. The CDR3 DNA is TGTGCCAGCAGTGCTAGCGGGGTTATAGATACGCAGTATTTT.

CDR3 in amino acids: CASGTGEVDTQYF. In DNA, the CDR3 is TGTGCCAGCGGAACAGGGGAGGTAGATACGCAGTATTTT. V and J are TRBV5-4 and TRBJ2-3; the D gene is possibly TRBD1 (7 bases). Germline CDR1 reads SGHNT; CDR2 reads YYREEE (reference sequence). The V gene lost 7 bases and the J gene lost 5 bases, with 14 bases spanning the gap. The length of the CDR3 is 13 residues.

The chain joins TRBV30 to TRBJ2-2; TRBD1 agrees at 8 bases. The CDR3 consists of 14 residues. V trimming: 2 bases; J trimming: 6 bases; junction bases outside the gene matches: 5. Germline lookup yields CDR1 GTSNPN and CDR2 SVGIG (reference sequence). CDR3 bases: TGTGCCTGGAGTCGACAGGGGACCCCCGGGGAGCTGTTTTTT. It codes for CAWSRQGTPGELFF.

This CDR3 is CASSLGLRDSETQYF. In DNA, the CDR3 is TGTGCCAGCAGTCTCGGGTTGCGGGATTCGGAGACCCAGTACTTC. The rearrangement links TRBV2 to TRBJ2-5; possibly TRBD2 for D (6 bases). Trimming took off 5 bases at V and 5 bases at J, with 18 bases between the two ends. The CDR3 has 15 residues. Germline CDR1 reads SNHLY; CDR2 reads FYNNEI.

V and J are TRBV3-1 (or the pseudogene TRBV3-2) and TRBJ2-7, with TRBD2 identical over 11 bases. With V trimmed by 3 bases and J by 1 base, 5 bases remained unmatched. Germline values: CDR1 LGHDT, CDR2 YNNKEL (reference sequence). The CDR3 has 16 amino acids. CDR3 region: CASSQDSGGASYEQYF. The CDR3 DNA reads TGTGCCAGCAGCCAGGATAGCGGGGGGGCTTCCTACGAGCAGTACTTC.

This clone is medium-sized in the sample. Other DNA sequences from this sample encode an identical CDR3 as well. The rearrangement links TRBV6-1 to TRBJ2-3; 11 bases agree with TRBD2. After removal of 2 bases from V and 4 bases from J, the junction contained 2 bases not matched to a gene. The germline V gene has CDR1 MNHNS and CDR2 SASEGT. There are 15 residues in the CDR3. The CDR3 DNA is TGTGCCAGCAGTGAACTAGCGGGAGGCCCAGATACGCAGTATTTT. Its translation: CASSELAGGPDTQYF.

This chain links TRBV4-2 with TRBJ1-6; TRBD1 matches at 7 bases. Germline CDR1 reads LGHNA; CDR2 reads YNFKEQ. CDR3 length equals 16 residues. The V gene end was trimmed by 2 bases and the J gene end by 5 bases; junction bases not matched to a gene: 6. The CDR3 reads CASSQLWDRDNSPLHF. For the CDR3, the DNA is TGTGCCAGCAGCCAACTTTGGGACAGAGATAATTCACCCCTCCACTTT.

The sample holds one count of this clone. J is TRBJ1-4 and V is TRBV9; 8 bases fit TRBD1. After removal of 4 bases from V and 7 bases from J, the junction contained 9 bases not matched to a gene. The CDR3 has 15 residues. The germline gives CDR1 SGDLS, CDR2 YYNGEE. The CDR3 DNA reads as TGTGCCAGCAGCCAAACCGGGACAGGCAGTGAAAAACTGTTTTTT. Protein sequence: CASSQTGTGSEKLFF.

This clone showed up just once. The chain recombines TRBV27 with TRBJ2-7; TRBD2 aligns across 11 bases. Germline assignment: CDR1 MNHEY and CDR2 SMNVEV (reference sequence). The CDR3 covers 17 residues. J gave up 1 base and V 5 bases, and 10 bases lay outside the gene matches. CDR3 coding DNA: TGTGCCAGCAGTCAACTCAGGACTAGCGGGCCATCCTACGAGCAGTACTTC. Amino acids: CASSQLRTSGPSYEQYF.

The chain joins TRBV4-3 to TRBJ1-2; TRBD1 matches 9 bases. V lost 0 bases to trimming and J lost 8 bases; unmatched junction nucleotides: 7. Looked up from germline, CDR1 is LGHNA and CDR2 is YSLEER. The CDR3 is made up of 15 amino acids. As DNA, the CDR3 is TGCGCCAGCAGCCAAGACCTAGGACAGGGGAGAGGCTACACCTTC. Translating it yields CASSQDLGQGRGYTF.

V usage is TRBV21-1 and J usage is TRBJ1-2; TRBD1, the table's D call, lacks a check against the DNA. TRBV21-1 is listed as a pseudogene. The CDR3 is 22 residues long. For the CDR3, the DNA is TGTGCCAGCAGTCGCGAATATACCCCGTCGTTAGACAGGGGAGGGTTAAACTATGGCTACACCTTC. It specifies CASSREYTPSLDRGGLNYGYTF.

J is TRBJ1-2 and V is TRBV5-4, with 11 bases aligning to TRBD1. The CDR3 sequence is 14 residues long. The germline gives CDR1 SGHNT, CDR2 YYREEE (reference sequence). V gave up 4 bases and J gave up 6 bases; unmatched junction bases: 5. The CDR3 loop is CASSMDRGRDGYTF. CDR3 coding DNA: TGTGCCAGCAGCATGGACAGGGGGCGAGATGGCTACACCTTC.

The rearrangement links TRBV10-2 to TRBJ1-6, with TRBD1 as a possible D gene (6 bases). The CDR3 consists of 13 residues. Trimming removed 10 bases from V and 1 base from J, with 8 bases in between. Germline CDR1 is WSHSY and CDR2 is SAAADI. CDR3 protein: CATQGSYNSPLHF. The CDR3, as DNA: TGCGCCACACAGGGTTCCTATAATTCACCCCTCCACTTT.

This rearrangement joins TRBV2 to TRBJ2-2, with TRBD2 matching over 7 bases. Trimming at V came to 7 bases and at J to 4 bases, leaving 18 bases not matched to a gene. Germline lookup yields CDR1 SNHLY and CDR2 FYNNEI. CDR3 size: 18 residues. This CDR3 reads CASNLIPPLAEGTGELFF. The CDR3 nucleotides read TGTGCCAGCAATTTGATACCACCTCTAGCGGAGGGCACCGGGGAGCTGTTTTTT. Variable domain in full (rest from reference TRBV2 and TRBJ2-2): EPEVTQTPSHQVTQMGQEVILRCVPISNHLYFYWYRQILGQKVEFLVSFYNNEISEKSEIFDDQFSVERPDGSNFTLKIRSTKLEDSAMYFCASNLIPPLAEGTGELFFGEGSRLTVL.

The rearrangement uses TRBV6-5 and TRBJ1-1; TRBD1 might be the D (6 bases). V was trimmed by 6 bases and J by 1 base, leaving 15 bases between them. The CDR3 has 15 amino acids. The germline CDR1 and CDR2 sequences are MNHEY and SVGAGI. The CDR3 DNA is TGTGCCAGCAGCGCCTGGGGAGGGGGGAACACTGAAGCTTTCTTT. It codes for CASSAWGGGNTEAFF.

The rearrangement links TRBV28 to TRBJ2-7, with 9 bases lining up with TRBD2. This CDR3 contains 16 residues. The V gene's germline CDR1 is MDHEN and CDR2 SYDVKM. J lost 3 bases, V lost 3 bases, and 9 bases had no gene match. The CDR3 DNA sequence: TGTGCCAGCAGTTTGCTCGCGGGGGGGGAAGACTACGAGCAGTACTTC. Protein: CASSLLAGGEDYEQYF.

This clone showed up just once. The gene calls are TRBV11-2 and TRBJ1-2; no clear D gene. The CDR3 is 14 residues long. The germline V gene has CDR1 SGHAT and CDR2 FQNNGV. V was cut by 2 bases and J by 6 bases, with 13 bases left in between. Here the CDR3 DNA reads TGTGCCAGCAGCTTATATGAGCACCGCGATGGCTACACCTTC. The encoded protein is CASSLYEHRDGYTF. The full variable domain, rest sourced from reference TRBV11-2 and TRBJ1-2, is EAGVAQSPRYKIIEKRQSVAFWCNPISGHATLYWYQQILGQGPKLLIQFQNNGVVDDSQLPKDRFSAERLKGVDSTLKIQPAKLEDSAVYLCASSLYEHRDGYTFGSGTRLTVV.

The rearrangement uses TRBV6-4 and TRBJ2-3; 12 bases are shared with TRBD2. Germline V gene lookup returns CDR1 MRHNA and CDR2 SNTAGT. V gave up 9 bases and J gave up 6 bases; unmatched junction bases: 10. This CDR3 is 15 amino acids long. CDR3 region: CASAQLAGGRDTQYF. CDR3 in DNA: TGTGCCAGTGCCCAACTAGCGGGGGGTCGGGATACGCAGTATTTT.

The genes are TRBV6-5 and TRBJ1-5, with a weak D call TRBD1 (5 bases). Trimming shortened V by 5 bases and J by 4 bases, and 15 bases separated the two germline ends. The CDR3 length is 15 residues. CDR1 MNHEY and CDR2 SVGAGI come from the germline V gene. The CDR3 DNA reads TGTGCCAGCAGTATGGGGGGGAGGGGAAATCAGCCCCAGCATTTT. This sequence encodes CASSMGGRGNQPQHF.

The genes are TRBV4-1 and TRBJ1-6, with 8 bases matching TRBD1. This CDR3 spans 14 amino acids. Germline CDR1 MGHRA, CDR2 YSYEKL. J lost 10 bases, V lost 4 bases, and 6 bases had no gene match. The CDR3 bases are TGCGCCAGCAGCCGGGCAGGGACAGGATCACCCCTCCACTTT. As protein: CASSRAGTGSPLHF.

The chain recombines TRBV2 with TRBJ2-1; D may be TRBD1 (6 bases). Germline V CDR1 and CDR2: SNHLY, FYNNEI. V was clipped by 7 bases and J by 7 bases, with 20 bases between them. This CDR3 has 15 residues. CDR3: CASIGDRSARNEQFF. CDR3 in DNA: TGTGCCAGCATTGGAGACAGGAGTGCTAGGAATGAGCAGTTCTTC.

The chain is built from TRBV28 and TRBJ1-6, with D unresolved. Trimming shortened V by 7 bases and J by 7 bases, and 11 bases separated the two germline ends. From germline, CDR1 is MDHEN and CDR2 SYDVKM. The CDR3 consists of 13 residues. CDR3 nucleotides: TGTGCCAGCATGAGGCGGGGAAATTCACCCCTCCACTTT. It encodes CASMRRGNSPLHF.

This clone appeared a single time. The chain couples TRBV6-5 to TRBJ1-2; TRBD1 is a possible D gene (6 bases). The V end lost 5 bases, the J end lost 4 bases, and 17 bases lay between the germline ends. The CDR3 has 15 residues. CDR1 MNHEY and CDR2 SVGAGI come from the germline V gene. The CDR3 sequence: CASSRNRAIGYGYTF. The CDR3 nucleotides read TGTGCCAGCAGTCGCAACAGGGCGATTGGCTATGGCTACACCTTC.

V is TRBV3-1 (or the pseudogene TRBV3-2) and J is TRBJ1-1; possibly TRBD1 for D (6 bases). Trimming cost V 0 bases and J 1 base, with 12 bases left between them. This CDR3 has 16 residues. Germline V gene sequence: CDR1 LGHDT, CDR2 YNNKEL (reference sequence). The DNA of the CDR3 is TGTGCCAGCAGCCAAGATGCCCAGGGGCGGAACACTGAAGCTTTCTTT. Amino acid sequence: CASSQDAQGRNTEAFF.

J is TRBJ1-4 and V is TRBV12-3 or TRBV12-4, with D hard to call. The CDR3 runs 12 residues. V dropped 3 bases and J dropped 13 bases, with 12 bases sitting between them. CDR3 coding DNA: TGTGCCAGCAGTTTCGGTAGCGGCAGACTGTTTTTT. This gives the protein CASSFGSGRLFF.

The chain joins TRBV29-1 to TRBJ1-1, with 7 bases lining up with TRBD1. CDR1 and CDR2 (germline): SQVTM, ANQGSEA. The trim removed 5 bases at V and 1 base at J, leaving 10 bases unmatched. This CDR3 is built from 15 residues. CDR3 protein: CSVNRDSAPNTEAFF. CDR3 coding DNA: TGCAGCGTTAATAGGGACAGCGCCCCGAACACTGAAGCTTTCTTT.

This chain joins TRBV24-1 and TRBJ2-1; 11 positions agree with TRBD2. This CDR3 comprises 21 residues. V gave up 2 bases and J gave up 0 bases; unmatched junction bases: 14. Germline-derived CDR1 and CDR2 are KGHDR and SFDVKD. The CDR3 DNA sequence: TGTGCCACCAGTGATTGGGGGCCCCGGGCTAGCGGGAGGAACTCCTACAATGAGCAGTTCTTC. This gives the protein CATSDWGPRASGRNSYNEQFF.